This is a list of T cell receptor beta chains from one sample in a study of cytomegalovirus exposure and HLA in healthy donors. Sequenced by immunoSEQ multiplex PCR; TCRdb stores in-frame clones only, minus some. The sample carries tens of thousands of clones, around 95% recorded once. Sequenced input: PBMCs. Every receptor here comes from a man aged 18 to 29 in good health and CMV-seropositive. Both conserved end residues are part of each CDR3. Each record gives: D gene, V gene, J gene, CDR3 protein, CDR3 DNA. A D gene is named only where the DNA matches it firmly.

NA	TRBV11-2	TRBJ2-2	CASSLRLAGELFF	TGTGCCAGCAGCTTAAGACTAGCCGGGGAGCTGTTTTTT
TRBD1	TRBV7-9	TRBJ2-5	CASSPPQTGGRETQYF	TGTGCCAGCAGCCCGCCACAGACAGGGGGGAGAGAGACCCAGTACTTC
TRBD1	TRBV9	TRBJ1-1	CASSVEDRGPEAFF	TGTGCCAGCAGCGTAGAGGACAGGGGGCCTGAAGCTTTCTTT
NA	TRBV5-4	TRBJ2-7	CASSLGSPGSYEQYF	TGTGCCAGCAGCTTGGGGTCGCCGGGCTCCTACGAGCAGTACTTC
TRBD2	TRBV5-1	TRBJ2-1	CASSGGTSGRIGSSYNEQFF	TGCGCCAGCAGCGGTGGGACTAGCGGGAGGATTGGAAGCTCCTACAATGAGCAGTTCTTC
NA	TRBV6-4	TRBJ2-3	CASSEVGGGRTDTQYF	TGTGCCAGCAGTGAGGTAGGAGGGGGCCGCACAGATACGCAGTATTTT
TRBD2	TRBV4-1	TRBJ2-7	CASSQDRGDSYEQYF	TGCGCCAGCAGCCAAGATCGGGGGGACTCCTACGAGCAGTACTTC
NA	TRBV25-1	TRBJ2-2	CASSAQGTGELFF	TGTGCCAGCAGTGCCCAGGGGACCGGGGAGCTGTTTTTT
NA	TRBV7-3	TRBJ1-1	CASSLGTFAEAFF	TGTGCCAGCAGCTTAGGGACTTTCGCTGAAGCTTTCTTT
NA	TRBV27	TRBJ1-1	CASSFLRGTEAFF	TGTGCCAGCAGTTTTTTGAGGGGGACTGAAGCTTTCTTT